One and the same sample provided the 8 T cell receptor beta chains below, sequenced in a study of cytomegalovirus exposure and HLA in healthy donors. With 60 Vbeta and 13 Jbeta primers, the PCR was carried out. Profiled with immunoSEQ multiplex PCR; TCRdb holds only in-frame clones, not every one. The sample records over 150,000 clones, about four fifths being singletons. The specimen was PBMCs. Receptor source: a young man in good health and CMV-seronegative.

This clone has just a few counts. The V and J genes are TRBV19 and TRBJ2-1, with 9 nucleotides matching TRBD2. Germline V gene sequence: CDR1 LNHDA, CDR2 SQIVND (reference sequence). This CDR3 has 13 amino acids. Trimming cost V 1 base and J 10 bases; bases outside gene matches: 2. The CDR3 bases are TGTGCCAGTAGTATAGTAGCGGGAGAGGAGCAGTTCTTC. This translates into CASSIVAGEEQFF.

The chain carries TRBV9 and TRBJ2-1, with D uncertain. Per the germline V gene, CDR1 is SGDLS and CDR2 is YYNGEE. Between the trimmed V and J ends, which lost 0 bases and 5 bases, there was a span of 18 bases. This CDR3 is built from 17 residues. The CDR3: CASSVGARLRSDNEQFF. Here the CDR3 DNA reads TGTGCCAGCAGCGTAGGGGCCCGCCTCCGCTCTGACAATGAGCAGTTCTTC.

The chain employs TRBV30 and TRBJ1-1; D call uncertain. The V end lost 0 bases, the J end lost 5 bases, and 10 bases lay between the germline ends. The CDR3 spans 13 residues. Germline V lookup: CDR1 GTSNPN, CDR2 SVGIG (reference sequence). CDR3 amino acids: CAWSVSGGTEAFF. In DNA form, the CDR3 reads TGTGCCTGGAGTGTATCAGGCGGGACTGAAGCTTTCTTT.

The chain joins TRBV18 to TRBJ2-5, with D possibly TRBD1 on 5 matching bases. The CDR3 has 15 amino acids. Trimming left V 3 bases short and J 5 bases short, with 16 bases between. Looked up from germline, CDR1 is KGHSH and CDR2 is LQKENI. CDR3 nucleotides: TGTGCCAGCTCACCTGAGAACAGGTACGAGGAGACCCAGTACTTC. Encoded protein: CASSPENRYEETQYF.

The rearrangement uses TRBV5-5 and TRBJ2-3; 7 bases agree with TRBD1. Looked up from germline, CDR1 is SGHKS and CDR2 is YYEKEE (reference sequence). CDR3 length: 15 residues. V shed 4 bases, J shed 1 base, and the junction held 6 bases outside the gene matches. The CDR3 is CASSLEGQGTDTQYF. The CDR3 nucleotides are TGTGCCAGCAGCCTTGAAGGACAGGGCACAGATACGCAGTATTTT.

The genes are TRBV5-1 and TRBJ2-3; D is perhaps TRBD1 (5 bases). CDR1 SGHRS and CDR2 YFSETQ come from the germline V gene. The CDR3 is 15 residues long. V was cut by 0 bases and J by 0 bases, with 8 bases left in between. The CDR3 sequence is CASSLGTPSTDTQYF. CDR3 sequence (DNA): TGCGCCAGCAGCTTGGGGACACCTAGCACAGATACGCAGTATTTT.

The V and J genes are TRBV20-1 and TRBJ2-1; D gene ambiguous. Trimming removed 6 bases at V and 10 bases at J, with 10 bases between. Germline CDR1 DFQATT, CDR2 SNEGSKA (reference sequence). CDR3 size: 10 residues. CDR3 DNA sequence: TGCAGTGCCGTGGAGTCGGAGCAGTTCTTC. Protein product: CSAVESEQFF.

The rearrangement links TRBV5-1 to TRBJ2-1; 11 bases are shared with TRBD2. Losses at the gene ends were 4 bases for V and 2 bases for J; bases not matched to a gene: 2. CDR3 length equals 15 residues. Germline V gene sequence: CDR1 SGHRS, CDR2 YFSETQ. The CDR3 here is CASSRSGGAYNEQFF. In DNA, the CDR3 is TGCGCCAGCAGCCGTAGCGGGGGGGCCTACAATGAGCAGTTCTTC.